These T cell receptor beta chains were read from a single sample in a study of T cell changes during pregnancy in multiple sclerosis. Produced via immunoSEQ multiplex PCR; TCRdb's table is partial and in-frame only. The sample carries over 55,000 clones, around 92% recorded once. Sequencing was performed on peripheral blood, taken in the first trimester of pregnancy. These receptors were collected from a female donor with multiple sclerosis, enrolled in a pregnancy study. The CDR3 runs from the conserved cysteine through the conserved F or W. The order of the fields is D gene, V gene, clone size, J gene, CDR3 protein, CDR3 DNA. The D gene is left open where the match is weak. Not all rows give a size; the values are once, few, many and, for expanded clones, a class.

TRBD2	TRBV9	once	TRBJ2-1	CASSRASGSYNEQFF	TGTGCCAGCAGCCGAGCGAGCGGGAGCTACAATGAGCAGTTCTTC
.	TRBV28	.	TRBJ1-4	CASSSDRSWGEKLFF	TGTGCCAGCAGTTCCGACAGGAGCTGGGGGGAAAAACTGTTTTTT
.	TRBV18	.	TRBJ2-5	CASSPDQASETQYF	TGTGCCAGCTCACCAGACCAGGCTTCTGAGACCCAGTACTTC
.	TRBV7-2	.	TRBJ2-2	CASSRTVTPGELFF	TGTGCCAGCAGCCGGACAGTTACGCCCGGGGAGCTGTTTTTT
TRBD1	TRBV25-1	.	TRBJ1-2	CASSYQGQGNRGYTF	TGTGCCAGCAGTTATCAGGGACAGGGGAATCGCGGCTACACCTTC
.	TRBV7-2	.	TRBJ1-1	CASSQARNTEAFF	TGTGCCAGCAGCCAAGCACGGAACACTGAAGCTTTCTTT
TRBD2	TRBV7-2	.	TRBJ2-5	CASSLGVAGGYQETQYF	TGTGCCAGCAGCTTAGGCGTAGCGGGGGGGTACCAAGAGACCCAGTACTTC
TRBD2	TRBV6-5	once	TRBJ2-1	CASSLGGARNEQFF	TGTGCCAGCAGTCTCGGGGGGGCCCGGAATGAGCAGTTCTTC
.	TRBV11-1	.	TRBJ2-2	CASTLGRTGELFF	TGTGCCAGCACTTTGGGGAGAACCGGGGAGCTGTTTTTT
.	TRBV21-1	.	TRBJ2-3	CASPDERIIDTQYF	TGTGCCAGCCCAGACGAGCGGATCATAGATACGCAGTATTTT
.	TRBV7-9	.	TRBJ2-3	CASSSDDRHDVDTQYF	TGTGCCAGCAGCTCCGACGACCGACACGACGTGGATACGCAGTATTTT
.	TRBV6-5	.	TRBJ1-1	CASSYSTLTEAFF	TGTGCCAGCAGTTACTCGACTCTGACTGAAGCTTTCTTT
.	TRBV7-8	.	TRBJ1-1	CASSLGRGGRTEAFF	TGTGCCAGCAGTTTAGGACGGGGTGGACGGACTGAAGCTTTCTTT
TRBD1	TRBV19	.	TRBJ2-7	CASSLGTGAYEQYF	TGTGCCAGTAGCCTCGGGACAGGGGCCTACGAGCAGTACTTC
.	TRBV4-3	.	TRBJ2-5	CASSRRRARGETQYF	TGCGCCAGCAGCCGTCGGCGGGCCCGAGGGGAGACCCAGTACTTC
TRBD2	TRBV28	.	TRBJ2-5	CASSPYYLAEETQYF	TGTGCCAGCAGTCCCTATTATCTAGCGGAAGAGACCCAGTACTTC
.	TRBV5-8	.	TRBJ2-1	CASSDSVGQFF	TGTGCCAGCAGCGACTCGGTGGGGCAGTTCTTC
TRBD2	TRBV4-3	.	TRBJ2-2	CASSQMGGEWNTGELFF	TGCGCCAGCAGCCAGATGGGAGGGGAGTGGAACACCGGGGAGCTGTTTTTT
.	TRBV5-1	.	TRBJ2-4	CASSLEAPRALAKNIQYF	TGCGCCAGCAGCTTGGAAGCCCCCCGTGCTCTAGCCAAAAACATTCAGTACTTC
.	TRBV4-1	.	TRBJ2-7	CASSKEKSSYEQYF	TGCGCCAGCAGCAAAGAAAAGAGCTCCTACGAGCAGTACTTC
TRBD1	TRBV2	.	TRBJ1-2	CASRGQGGNYYGYTF	TGTGCCAGCAGAGGACAGGGTGGGAATTACTATGGCTACACCTTC
.	TRBV19	.	TRBJ2-2	CASSSQATNTGELFF	TGTGCCAGTAGTTCCCAGGCAACGAACACCGGGGAGCTGTTTTTT
TRBD1	TRBV6-4	once	TRBJ1-2	CASRGQGEGNYGYTF	TGTGCCAGCAGGGGACAGGGAGAAGGGAACTATGGCTACACCTTC
TRBD1	TRBV6-5	once	TRBJ1-2	CASSYSVTGLYGYTF	TGTGCCAGCAGTTACTCGGTGACAGGGCTCTATGGCTACACCTTC
TRBD1	TRBV2	.	TRBJ1-5	CASSASFTGGNQPQHF	TGTGCCAGCAGTGCCTCCTTTACAGGGGGCAATCAGCCCCAGCATTTT
TRBD1	TRBV7-2	.	TRBJ2-2	CASSLSLGQPKLNTGELFF	TGTGCCAGCAGCTTATCGTTGGGACAGCCCAAATTGAACACCGGGGAGCTGTTTTTT
.	TRBV4-1	.	TRBJ2-7	CASSQDPYYEQYF	TGCGCCAGCAGCCAAGATCCCTACTACGAGCAGTACTTC
.	TRBV18	.	TRBJ1-3	CASSPAAFGNTIYF	TGTGCCAGCTCACCGGCAGCGTTTGGAAACACCATATATTTT
.	TRBV21-1	.	TRBJ2-7	CASSKEWLAGSHEQYF	TGTGCCAGCAGCAAAGAGTGGCTAGCGGGAAGCCACGAGCAGTACTTC
.	TRBV19	.	TRBJ2-2	CASSIGSGTGELFF	TGTGCCAGTAGTATAGGTAGTGGCACCGGGGAGCTGTTTTTT
TRBD1	TRBV25-1	.	TRBJ2-2	CASSWTGVIGELFF	TGTGCCAGCAGCTGGACAGGGGTCATCGGGGAGCTGTTTTTT
TRBD1	TRBV11-2	.	TRBJ2-6	CASSFLDRGRVLGANVLTF	TGTGCCAGCAGCTTTCTGGACAGGGGGCGGGTTCTCGGGGCCAACGTCCTGACTTTC
.	TRBV19	.	TRBJ2-7	CASSRGTVYEQYF	TGTGCCAGTAGTCGGGGGACGGTATACGAGCAGTACTTC
TRBD1	TRBV4-2	.	TRBJ1-2	CASSPPDRTNYGYTF	TGTGCCAGCAGCCCACCGGACAGGACTAACTATGGCTACACCTTC
.	TRBV27	.	TRBJ1-1	CASQGVGPEAFF	TGTGCCAGCCAAGGAGTGGGTCCTGAAGCTTTCTTT
.	TRBV1	once	TRBJ1-2	CTSRSVSLCETYGYTF	TGCACCAGCAGGTCCGTAAGTTTGTGCGAAACCTATGGCTACACCTTC
TRBD2	TRBV19	.	TRBJ2-7	CASSPRLAGGLPFSSEQYF	TGTGCCAGTAGTCCCAGACTAGCGGGAGGGCTCCCCTTCTCCAGCGAGCAGTACTTC
TRBD1	TRBV5-1	.	TRBJ1-3	CASSLGQGAFSGNTIYF	TGCGCCAGCAGCTTGGGACAGGGCGCATTCTCTGGAAACACCATATATTTT
TRBD2	TRBV14	.	TRBJ2-1	CASSQYPSGLGHIDEQFF	TGTGCCAGCAGCCAATACCCTAGCGGCCTTGGCCATATTGATGAGCAGTTCTTC
.	TRBV28	.	TRBJ1-2	CASSPPPTGLSLGDYGYTF	TGTGCCAGCAGTCCCCCCCCGACAGGCCTTAGTTTAGGCGACTATGGCTACACCTTC